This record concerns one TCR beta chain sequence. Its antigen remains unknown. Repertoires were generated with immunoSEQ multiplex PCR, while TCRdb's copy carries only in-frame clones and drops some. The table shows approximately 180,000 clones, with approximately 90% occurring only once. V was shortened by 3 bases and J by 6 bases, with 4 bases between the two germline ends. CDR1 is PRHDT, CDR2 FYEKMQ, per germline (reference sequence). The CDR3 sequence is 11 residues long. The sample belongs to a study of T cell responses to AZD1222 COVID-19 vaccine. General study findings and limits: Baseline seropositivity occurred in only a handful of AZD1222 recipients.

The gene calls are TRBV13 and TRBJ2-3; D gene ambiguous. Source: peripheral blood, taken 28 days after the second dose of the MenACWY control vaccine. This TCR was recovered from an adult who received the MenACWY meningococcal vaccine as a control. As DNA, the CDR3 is TGTGCCAGCAGCTTCGGGGATACGCAGTATTTT. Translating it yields CASSFGDTQYF.